This T cell receptor (beta chain) appears in the sequencing data of a study of blood T cell repertoires in COVID-19. Study summary: Donors in the United States, Italy and Spain gave samples during acute or convalescent COVID-19. PBMCs, B-cell-depleted T cells, or T cells were the source of the cDNA or gDNA that made up the material.

Those who participated ranged in age from about 18 to 95 years and resided in approximately 26 US areas. The CDR3 is made up of 15 amino acids. The trim removed 5 bases at V and 2 bases at J, leaving 5 bases unmatched. Germline V gives CDR1 SNHLY, CDR2 FYNNEI. Data came from immunoSEQ multiplex PCR; TCRdb stores just in-frame clones and leaves some out. The sample lists roughly 180,000 clones, over 75% occurring once. V is TRBV2 and J is TRBJ2-3; TRBD2 matches at 9 bases. The TCR sequence derives from a middle-aged woman with acute COVID-19. Sequencing input: PBMCs or T cells enriched from blood (not recorded which). The CDR3 region is CASSRLAAFTDTQYF. CDR3 coding DNA: TGTGCCAGCAGTCGACTAGCGGCCTTCACAGATACGCAGTATTTT.